The T cell receptor beta chain described here comes from a study of cytomegalovirus exposure and HLA in healthy donors. Study results and caveats: The authors later found TCR association rates varying by HLA locus, with DRB1 most and HLA-C fewest. Most TCR beta V segments were productive about 87% or about 30% of the time in an earlier analysis. Rare TCR sequences predominated, though certain public TCRs were found in many donors. Overall, approximately 150 TCR beta chains were annotated as cytomegalovirus-associated.

To note about this clone: What it binds is unknown.

Amplification used 60 Vbeta primers and 13 Jbeta primers. Generated by immunoSEQ multiplex PCR, the TCRdb table keeps only in-frame clones and is missing some. The top ten hold 1.5% to 2% of the sample, which has 150,000 to 200,000 clones, around 85% seen once. The TCR comes from a man aged 18 to 35 in good health and CMV-seronegative. Sequenced material: PBMCs.

CDR3 coding DNA: TGTGCCAGCAGTTTTTCAGGGACTGGAAACACCATATATTTT. The encoded protein is CASSFSGTGNTIYF. The chain employs TRBV28 and TRBJ1-3; the D gene is possibly TRBD1 (5 bases). This CDR3 has 14 residues. V was trimmed by 3 bases and J by 2 bases, leaving 8 bases between them. Per the germline V gene, CDR1 is MDHEN and CDR2 is SYDVKM.